A single sample is the source of the 25 T cell receptor beta chains below, sequenced in a study of CD8 T cells in ankylosing spondylitis. Study-level points and caveats: A TCR beta motif made of roughly eight highly homologous variants seemed typical of ankylosing spondylitis blood.

TCRdb re-analysed the 5' RACE reads in MiXCR, keeping a single row per CDR3 protein. The table lists 220,000 or so distinct CDR3 sequences, roughly 18% of them singletons. These receptors lack a known antigen. Sample: blood, either unsorted or a sorted T cell fraction (not recorded which). Receptor source: a male donor with ankylosing spondylitis.

CDR3 sequence reads: CASSVFIYSLGLLGGQTGTEAFF. In nucleotides, the CDR3 is TGTGCCAGCAGTGTGTTCATATACAGTTTAGGTTTATTAGGGGGACAGACGGGGACTGAAGCTTTCTTT. This sequence joins TRBV2 and TRBJ1-1, with 7 positions matching TRBD1. CDR1 and CDR2 from the germline V gene are SNHLY and FYNNEI. With V trimmed by 4 bases and J by 5 bases, 34 bases remained unmatched. The CDR3 extends over 23 amino acids.

The chain joins TRBV11-2 to TRBJ2-5; D is perhaps TRBD1 (5 bases). The ends were cut back, 6 bases at V and 5 bases at J, with 16 bases in the middle. The CDR3 spans 14 residues. Germline CDR1 SGHAT, CDR2 FQNNGV. The CDR3 nucleotides read TGTGCCAGCAGTCTGTTGCAGGGTGGGGAGACCCAGTACTTC. Its translation: CASSLLQGGETQYF.

This clonotype was counted a few times. The CDR3 region has the DNA TGTGCCAGCAGCGCCGGGAGGGGAATGAACACTGAAGCTTTCTTT. The encoded protein is CASSAGRGMNTEAFF. V and J are TRBV7-9 and TRBJ1-1; tentative D call: TRBD1 (5 bases). With 5 bases removed from V and 0 bases from J, the gap between germline ends came to 13 bases. The CDR3 runs 15 residues. The germline gives CDR1 SEHNR, CDR2 FQNEAQ (reference sequence). Filled out from reference TRBV7-9 and TRBJ1-1, the complete variable domain reads DTGVSQNPRHKITKRGQNVTFRCDPISEHNRLYWYRQTLGQGPEFLTYFQNEAQLEKSRLLSDRFSAERPKGSFSTLEIQRTEQGDSAMYLCASSAGRGMNTEAFFGQGTRLTVV.

The chain joins TRBV7-3 to TRBJ2-1; 9 nucleotides match TRBD2. Germline loops: CDR1 SGHTA, CDR2 FQGTGA. The CDR3 is 14 amino acids. J gave up 7 bases and V 2 bases, and 3 bases lay outside the gene matches. The CDR3 DNA follows: TGTGCCAGCAGCTTAGCGGGGGGGACTAATGAGCAGTTCTTC. Encoded protein: CASSLAGGTNEQFF.

As concerns this clonotype: One end of the junction does not line up with germline, which may come from a read error. The rearrangement uses TRBV12-3 or TRBV12-4 and TRBJ2-3; 7 bases match TRBD2. The CDR3 spans 15 residues. The CDR3 spells CASSPSGTDTDTHYF. Here the CDR3 DNA reads TGTGCCAGCAGCCCCAGCGGGACGGACACAGATACGCATTATTTT.

This clonotype was seen a handful of times. This chain links TRBV10-3 with TRBJ2-1; D is unclear. V shed 0 bases and J shed 7 bases, with 7 bases lying between them. Germline V gene sequence: CDR1 ENHRY, CDR2 SYGVKD. CDR3 length: 13 residues. The CDR3 coding sequence is TGTGCCATCAGTGAGTCGCCCTGGAATGAGCAGTTCTTC. Encoded protein: CAISESPWNEQFF.

The CDR3 DNA sequence: TGTGCCAGCAGCGTAGATCGGGGCCGATCCTACAATGAGCAGTTCTTC. This encodes CASSVDRGRSYNEQFF. The V call is TRBV9, the J call TRBJ2-1; D might be TRBD1 or TRBD2, each matching 5 bases. CDR3 length: 16 amino acids. Trimming stripped 0 bases from V and 1 base from J, with 11 bases between. The germline V gene has CDR1 SGDLS and CDR2 YYNGEE.

At least ten counts were recorded for this clonotype. V usage is TRBV12-3 or TRBV12-4 and J usage is TRBJ2-7; D is undetermined. With 5 bases removed from V and 2 bases from J, the gap between germline ends came to 7 bases. This CDR3 has 12 amino acids. CDR3 sequence: CASSQGTYEQYF. Here the CDR3 DNA reads TGTGCCAGCAGTCAAGGGACCTACGAGCAGTACTTC.

The chain carries TRBV5-1 and TRBJ2-1; D assignment may be TRBD1 or TRBD2 (5 bases each). Germline CDR1 SGHRS, CDR2 YFSETQ. V was shortened by 3 bases and J by 9 bases, with 16 bases between the two germline ends. The CDR3 loop spans 14 amino acids. The CDR3 DNA follows: TGCGCCAGCAGCTCCGGGACCTCCCTTATTGAGCAGTTCTTC. Protein: CASSSGTSLIEQFF.

V and J are TRBV29-1 and TRBJ2-1; the match to TRBD2 covers 9 bases. Trimming removed 3 bases from V and 5 bases from J; junction bases left unmatched: 5. The CDR3 extends over 14 amino acids. CDR1 is SQVTM, CDR2 ANQGSEA, per germline. CDR3 DNA: TGCAGCGTTGAGGGCCTAGCGGGGAACAATGAGCAGTTCTTC. It encodes CSVEGLAGNNEQFF.

This clonotype has only a few counts. The V call is TRBV20-1, the J call TRBJ1-3; the D is unclear. The CDR3 consists of 13 residues. Trimming removed 3 bases from V and 1 base from J, with 7 bases in between. Germline V gene lookup returns CDR1 DFQATT and CDR2 SNEGSKA (reference sequence). The CDR3 coding sequence is TGCAGTGCTAGGACCACTTCTGGAAACACCATATATTTT. Translation gives CSARTTSGNTIYF.

The V call is TRBV7-6, the J call TRBJ1-4, with TRBD1 identical over 9 bases. Germline trimming cut 5 bases from V and 8 bases from J; bases unmatched to any gene: 18. The CDR3 runs to 18 residues. Germline CDR1 and CDR2: SGHVS and FNYEAQ. The CDR3 DNA is TGTGCCAGCAGCAGGCGGGACAGGGAGATTCAACAACTCGAAAAACTGTTTTTT. It encodes CASSRRDREIQQLEKLFF.

The chain combines TRBV28 with TRBJ2-7, with D possibly called TRBD1 or TRBD2 (5 bases each). V was trimmed by 3 bases and J by 5 bases, leaving 14 bases between them. Germline-derived CDR1 and CDR2 are MDHEN and SYDVKM. The CDR3 consists of 14 residues. CDR3: CASSLRQGADEQYF. The CDR3 DNA sequence: TGTGCCAGCAGTTTGAGGCAGGGAGCTGACGAGCAGTACTTC.

In this sample, this clonotype turned up a few times. The chain links TRBV4-1 to TRBJ2-7, with D unresolved. CDR1 is MGHRA, CDR2 YSYEKL, per germline. CDR3 length equals 14 residues. V was cut by 4 bases and J by 1 base, with 11 bases left in between. The DNA of the CDR3 is TGCGCCAGCAGCCTACGTGAGGTGTCCTACGAGCAGTACTTC. Translating gives CASSLREVSYEQYF.

The sample holds a few counts of this clonotype. V and J are TRBV20-1 and TRBJ2-1, with 9 bases identical to TRBD2. Trimming at V came to 3 bases and at J to 2 bases, leaving 8 bases not matched to a gene. Germline V gene sequence: CDR1 DFQATT, CDR2 SNEGSKA (reference sequence). The length of the CDR3 is 16 residues. The DNA of the CDR3 is TGCAGTGCTAGGGATCCTGGGACTAGCACCTACAATGAGCAGTTCTTC. Amino acid sequence: CSARDPGTSTYNEQFF.

The chain is built from TRBV6-2 or TRBV6-3 and TRBJ2-7; 13 bases match TRBD2. This CDR3 region has 16 residues. Germline assignment: CDR1 MNHEY and CDR2 SVGEGT. Trimming took 4 bases from V and 4 from J; bases not matched to a gene: 7. The CDR3 region is CASSFLWTSGSYEQYF. CDR3 in DNA: TGTGCCAGCAGTTTCCTTTGGACTAGCGGGAGTTACGAGCAGTACTTC.

This clonotype occurred a few times. This chain uses TRBV24-1 with TRBJ2-2; tentatively, D is TRBD1 (6 bases). Germline lookup yields CDR1 KGHDR and CDR2 SFDVKD. Trimming pared 5 bases from V and 1 base from J, leaving 13 bases between. This CDR3 contains 16 residues. The CDR3 DNA is TGTGCCACCAGTGCTGAAACAGGGATGAACACCGGGGAGCTGTTTTTT. Protein: CATSAETGMNTGELFF.

This clonotype has more than one count but fewer than ten. V gene TRBV12-3 or TRBV12-4 combines with J gene TRBJ1-1; D is possibly TRBD1 (5 bases). Trimming left V 5 bases short and J 8 bases short, with 9 bases between. This CDR3 is 11 amino acids long. CDR3 in amino acids: CASSQTVEAFF. DNA for the CDR3: TGTGCCAGCAGTCAGACAGTCGAAGCTTTCTTT.

This clonotype was counted between two and nine times. The CDR3 coding sequence is TGTGCCAGCAGCTTAGATCTGGCGACAGGGATGAACTTGAACACTGAAGCTTTCTTT. Residues: CASSLDLATGMNLNTEAFF. V and J are TRBV11-2 and TRBJ1-1; 7 positions match TRBD1. The CDR3 is made up of 19 amino acids. Trimming removed 0 bases from V and 0 bases from J; junction bases left unmatched: 13. Germline loops: CDR1 SGHAT, CDR2 FQNNGV.

This clonotype occurred a few times. This chain joins TRBV9 and TRBJ2-1; TRBD2 matches 11 bases. The CDR3 loop spans 18 amino acids. CDR1 is SGDLS and CDR2 is YYNGEE in the germline V gene. Unmatched junction bases numbered 9, after V lost 1 base and J lost 3 bases. CDR3 loop: CASSVLSSGGPLYNEQFF. DNA for the CDR3: TGTGCCAGCAGCGTACTTTCTAGCGGGGGGCCCCTCTACAATGAGCAGTTCTTC.

V is TRBV7-9 and J is TRBJ2-1; D unresolved. Between the trimmed V and J ends, which lost 2 bases and 2 bases, there was a span of 10 bases. The CDR3 has 15 residues. Looked up from germline, CDR1 is SEHNR and CDR2 is FQNEAQ (reference sequence). Here the CDR3 reads CASSLFSSAYNEQFF. The DNA of the CDR3 is TGTGCCAGCAGCTTATTTTCGTCCGCCTACAATGAGCAGTTCTTC.

This chain joins TRBV12-3 or TRBV12-4 and TRBJ1-1; D possibly corresponds to TRBD1 (5 bases). The V gene lost 5 bases and the J gene lost 1 base, with 8 bases spanning the gap. The CDR3 is made up of 13 amino acids. The CDR3 region is CASSTGRNTEAFF. The CDR3 coding sequence is TGTGCCAGCAGTACAGGTAGGAACACTGAAGCTTTCTTT.

This chain connects TRBV28 to TRBJ1-5; 9 nucleotides match TRBD1. Unmatched junction bases numbered 9, after V lost 6 bases and J lost 9 bases. CDR1 MDHEN and CDR2 SYDVKM come from the germline V gene. The CDR3 is 14 residues long. CDR3 loop: CASRQAGTGPPQHF. CDR3 nucleotides: TGTGCCAGCAGACAAGCCGGGACAGGGCCGCCCCAGCATTTT.

DNA for the CDR3: TGTGCCAGCGGACATGCCTCGGCAGATACGCAGTATTTT. This codes for CASGHASADTQYF. The chain recombines TRBV7-2 with TRBJ2-3; D is perhaps TRBD1 (5 bases). Trimming removed 8 bases at V and 4 bases at J, with 13 bases between. The CDR3 is 13 amino acids. Looked up from germline, CDR1 is SGHTA and CDR2 is FQGNSA.

This sequence joins TRBV11-2 and TRBJ2-1; TRBD2 aligns across 10 bases. Germline V gene lookup returns CDR1 SGHAT and CDR2 FQNNGV. The CDR3 consists of 15 residues. After removal of 6 bases from V and 6 bases from J, the junction contained 8 bases not matched to a gene. CDR3: CASRSPSGGINEQFF. CDR3 bases: TGTGCCAGCAGATCACCTAGCGGGGGTATCAATGAGCAGTTCTTC.